What follows are 29 T cell receptor beta chains derived from one specimen sequenced in a study of T cells in Graves' hyperthyroidism and ophthalmopathy. RNA transcripts served as the template for amplifying TCR beta CDR3 regions. TCR CDR3 underwent first-round RT-PCR with the HTBI primer set. TCRdb reprocessed the multiplex PCR reads with MiXCR, giving one entry per CDR3 protein. The repertoire holds roughly 560,000 distinct CDR3 sequences, with roughly 14% as singletons. The sequenced sample consisted of blood. These receptors were taken from a woman aged 35 to 49 with Graves' ophthalmopathy.

The sample holds a few counts of this clonotype. The rearrangement links TRBV11-1 to TRBJ2-2, with TRBD2 identical over 7 bases. V was clipped by 8 bases and J by 6 bases; unmatched bases: 18. The length of the CDR3 is 17 residues. CDR1 is SGHAT, CDR2 FQDESV, per germline (reference sequence). As DNA, the CDR3 is TGTGCCAGCTGTAACGACCCCGATCTAGCGGTCCCCGGGGAGCTGTTTTTT. It yields the protein CASCNDPDLAVPGELFF.

In its sample, this clonotype was seen many times. The V call is TRBV5-1, the J call TRBJ1-1; D is possibly TRBD1 (5 bases). V was pared by 1 base and J by 5 bases, with 24 bases between. The CDR3 is 18 amino acids. The V gene's germline CDR1 is SGHRS and CDR2 YFSETQ. CDR3 in DNA: TGCGCCAGCAGCTTGTACGCCGGGACGCCGACGGGAGATACTGAAGCTTTCTTT. Encoded protein: CASSLYAGTPTGDTEAFF.

This clonotype was detected only a few times. This chain links TRBV18 with TRBJ1-1; D gene unclear. Germline V gene sequence: CDR1 KGHSH, CDR2 LQKENI. CDR3 length: 14 residues. V lost 5 bases and J lost 5, with 15 bases in between. The CDR3 is CASSTDTRETEAFF. In DNA, the CDR3 is TGTGCCAGCTCAACAGACACCCGGGAGACTGAAGCTTTCTTT.

In this sample, this clonotype turned up many times. J is TRBJ2-7 and V is TRBV24-1; D unclear. With 3 bases removed from V and 3 bases from J, the gap between germline ends came to 8 bases. Germline V gives CDR1 KGHDR, CDR2 SFDVKD. CDR3 size: 13 residues. CDR3 sequence reads: CATSDGYSYEQYF. DNA of the CDR3: TGTGCCACCAGTGATGGCTACAGCTACGAGCAGTACTTC.

The table lists this clonotype with many counts. The rearrangement uses TRBV6-2 or TRBV6-3 and TRBJ1-2; D may be TRBD1 (6 bases). The ends were cut back, 3 bases at V and 2 bases at J, with 16 bases in the middle. Germline V lookup: CDR1 MNHEY, CDR2 SVGEGT. This CDR3 has 16 amino acids. CDR3 amino acids: CASSYPAGAYNYGYTF. The CDR3 DNA follows: TGTGCCAGCAGTTATCCGGCAGGGGCCTACAACTATGGCTACACCTTC.

The chain uses TRBV29-1 and TRBJ2-2, with D perhaps matching TRBD1 (6 bases). Trimming removed 7 bases at V and 2 bases at J, with 8 bases between. This CDR3 spans 12 amino acids. Germline assignment: CDR1 SQVTM and CDR2 ANQGSEA. CDR3 residues: CSADSNTGELFF. The CDR3 DNA sequence: TGCAGCGCGGACAGTAACACCGGGGAGCTGTTTTTT.

This clonotype was counted at least ten times. This chain's CDR3 is CATDQGLFLYEQYF. CDR3 nucleotides: TGTGCCACCGATCAGGGACTCTTCCTCTACGAGCAGTACTTC. The chain uses TRBV6-2 or TRBV6-3 and TRBJ2-7; TRBD2 is a possible D gene (6 bases). Germline loops: CDR1 MNHEY, CDR2 SVGEGT. The CDR3 is 14 residues long. The V end was cut by 10 bases, the J end by 3 bases, with 19 bases between.

The gene calls are TRBV13 and TRBJ2-1; 14 positions match TRBD2. CDR3 length: 15 amino acids. Trimming took 5 bases from V and 6 from J; bases not matched to a gene: 3. Germline values: CDR1 PRHDT, CDR2 FYEKMQ (reference sequence). The DNA for the CDR3 is TGTGCCAGCAGCCCCGGGACTAGCGGGGGCAATGAGCAGTTCTTC. It translates to CASSPGTSGGNEQFF.

This clonotype was counted at least ten times. The chain links TRBV2 to TRBJ1-1; D remains unclear. The germline V gene has CDR1 SNHLY and CDR2 FYNNEI. The V and J ends lost 4 bases and 4 bases respectively, with 10 bases between them. The CDR3 extends over 13 amino acids. The CDR3 DNA reads as TGTGCCAGCAGTGGACCTCTACCCACTGAAGCTTTCTTT. Its protein product is CASSGPLPTEAFF.

This clonotype was seen ten or more times. This chain links TRBV6-5 with TRBJ2-2; TRBD1 matches 7 bases. Germline CDR1 reads MNHEY; CDR2 reads SVGAGI. This CDR3 has 15 amino acids. The junction had 6 bases not matched to a gene; V was cut back by 5 bases and J by 3 bases. The CDR3 loop reads CASSLQGLDTGELFF. The CDR3 bases are TGTGCCAGCAGTCTACAGGGGTTGGACACCGGGGAGCTGTTTTTT.

The V call is TRBV7-9, the J call TRBJ2-5; 7 bases align to TRBD2. Germline V CDR1 and CDR2: SEHNR, FQNEAQ (reference sequence). V lost 5 bases to trimming and J lost 1 base; unmatched junction nucleotides: 4. This CDR3 is built from 14 residues. CDR3 residues: CASSREGFQETQYF. DNA for the CDR3: TGTGCCAGCAGCAGGGAGGGGTTCCAAGAGACCCAGTACTTC.

The DNA for the CDR3 is TGTGCCAGCAGTGACGAGGGGGGTCAGCCCCAGCATTTT. Translated, it gives CASSDEGGQPQHF. The J gene is TRBJ1-5, the V gene TRBV6-1; weak D call: TRBD1 (6 bases). CDR3 length: 13 residues. V lost 3 bases and J lost 6, with 9 bases in between. Germline V gene data show CDR1 as MNHNS and CDR2 as SASEGT.

This clonotype came up many times. The chain links TRBV6-1 to TRBJ1-5; D call uncertain. The CDR3 is made up of 13 amino acids. V lost 6 bases to trimming and J lost 0 bases, with 6 bases between them. Per the germline V gene, CDR1 is MNHNS and CDR2 is SASEGT. The CDR3 nucleotides are TGTGCCAGCAGCCAAAATAGCAATCAGCCCCAGCATTTT. Amino acid sequence: CASSQNSNQPQHF.

The table lists this clonotype with many counts. The chain joins TRBV28 to TRBJ2-4, with D maybe TRBD1 (5 bases). CDR1 MDHEN and CDR2 SYDVKM come from the germline V gene. V shed 6 bases and J shed 1 base, with 13 bases lying between them. The length of the CDR3 is 15 residues. The chain's CDR3 is CASRGSKGAKNIQYF. The CDR3 nucleotides are TGTGCCAGCAGGGGGTCTAAGGGGGCCAAAAACATTCAGTACTTC.

Ten or more counts support this clonotype. This chain uses TRBV12-3 or TRBV12-4 with TRBJ1-5; D is undetermined. The CDR3 spans 13 residues. V lost 2 bases, J lost 7 bases, and 9 bases lay in between. CDR3 loop: CASSLSREQPQHF. The CDR3 bases are TGTGCCAGCAGTTTATCGAGGGAGCAGCCCCAGCATTTT.

This clonotype was detected ten times or more. The gene calls are TRBV28 and TRBJ2-5; 8 bases line up with TRBD2. The CDR3 extends over 17 amino acids. CDR1 and CDR2 (germline): MDHEN, SYDVKM. With 3 bases clipped from V and 4 bases from J, the junction kept 13 bases outside the gene matches. The CDR3 bases are TGTGCCAGCAGTTTTATGAGGACGGGAGGGCCAACAGAGACCCAGTACTTC. It translates to CASSFMRTGGPTETQYF.

This clonotype was seen repeatedly, ten times or more. CDR3 residues: CASSLVGQLTGELFF. DNA of the CDR3: TGTGCCAGCAGTTTAGTGGGACAACTCACCGGGGAGCTGTTTTTT. This chain uses TRBV12-3 or TRBV12-4 with TRBJ2-2; a possible D gene is TRBD1 (6 bases). The CDR3 sequence is 15 residues long. V shed 1 base and J shed 4 bases, with 10 bases lying between them.

In its sample, this clonotype was seen many times. This rearrangement joins TRBV10-3 to TRBJ1-1, with D hard to call. This CDR3 has 13 residues. V was pared by 3 bases and J by 0 bases, with 5 bases between. Looked up from germline, CDR1 is ENHRY and CDR2 is SYGVKD. This chain's CDR3 is CAISERVNTEAFF. The CDR3 DNA sequence: TGTGCCATCAGTGAAAGGGTGAACACTGAAGCTTTCTTT.

This clonotype has a count of ten or more. The gene calls are TRBV6-2 or TRBV6-3 and TRBJ1-3, with D possibly being TRBD1 (5 bases). The germline V and J ends were trimmed by 5 bases and 4 bases, with 12 bases remaining between them. Germline CDR1 is MNHEY and CDR2 is SVGEGT. The CDR3 extends over 14 amino acids. CDR3 sequence (DNA): TGTGCCAGCAGTCTCGGGACGCTAGGAAACACCATATATTTT. This encodes CASSLGTLGNTIYF.

This clonotype was recorded many times. The V and J genes are TRBV4-3 and TRBJ2-6; 7 nucleotides agree with TRBD2. Trimming took 0 bases from V and 1 from J; bases not matched to a gene: 3. CDR1 and CDR2 from the germline V gene are LGHNA and YSLEER. The CDR3 runs 17 residues. Here the CDR3 reads CASSQEGGGSGANVLTF. In DNA form, the CDR3 reads TGCGCCAGCAGCCAAGAGGGGGGAGGGTCTGGGGCCAACGTCCTGACTTTC.

There are many counts of this clonotype. The chain recombines TRBV7-2 with TRBJ1-1; the match to TRBD1 covers 9 bases. The CDR3 is 14 residues long. Germline values: CDR1 SGHTA, CDR2 FQGNSA. Trimming took 4 bases from V and 6 from J; bases not matched to a gene: 6. The CDR3, as DNA: TGTGCCAGCAGCTCGGGACAGGGTTACGCTGAAGCTTTCTTT. Protein sequence: CASSSGQGYAEAFF.

The table lists this clonotype with many counts. This sequence joins TRBV27 and TRBJ1-2; D is unresolved. The germline V gene has CDR1 MNHEY and CDR2 SMNVEV (reference sequence). Trimming took off 4 bases at V and 1 base at J, with 13 bases between the two ends. This CDR3 is built from 15 residues. DNA of the CDR3: TGTGCCAGCAGTTCGGGCGACACAAGTAACTATGGCTACACCTTC. Translated, it gives CASSSGDTSNYGYTF.

This clonotype was found many times. The chain employs TRBV28 and TRBJ2-4; weak D call: TRBD2 (6 bases). The V gene's germline CDR1 is MDHEN and CDR2 SYDVKM. The CDR3 is 16 residues long. Trimming took off 2 bases at V and 1 base at J, with 12 bases between the two ends. CDR3 sequence reads: CASSLGGTFAKNIQYF. The CDR3 bases are TGTGCCAGCAGTTTAGGCGGGACCTTTGCCAAAAACATTCAGTACTTC.

This chain uses TRBV7-6 with TRBJ2-5; TRBD2 might be the D (5 bases). There are 15 residues in the CDR3. V dropped 5 bases and J dropped 2 bases, with 15 bases sitting between them. The germline V gene has CDR1 SGHVS and CDR2 FNYEAQ. As DNA, the CDR3 is TGTGCCAGCAGCGCGGGTCTGGGCTTTCAAGAGACCCAGTACTTC. Translated, it gives CASSAGLGFQETQYF.

The rearrangement uses TRBV29-1 and TRBJ1-2; 7 bases line up with TRBD1. This CDR3 has 14 residues. Germline V CDR1 and CDR2: SQVTM, ANQGSEA. Germline trimming cut 4 bases from V and 7 bases from J; bases unmatched to any gene: 12. The DNA of the CDR3 is TGCAGCGTTGTAGCAAGTGGAGGGGGCGGTGGCTACACCTTC. This translates into CSVVASGGGGGYTF.

This clonotype was seen repeatedly, ten times or more. The gene calls are TRBV7-8 and TRBJ2-7; D uncertain. Germline V gene data show CDR1 as SGHVS and CDR2 as FQNEAQ. V lost 1 base, J lost 6 bases, and 10 bases lay in between. The CDR3 runs to 13 residues. The CDR3 sequence: CASSLERASEQYF. CDR3 DNA: TGTGCCAGCAGCTTAGAGCGCGCGTCCGAGCAGTACTTC. The full variable domain, rest sourced from reference TRBV7-8 and TRBJ2-7, is GAGVSQSPRYKVAKRGQDVALRCDPISGHVSLFWYQQALGQGPEFLTYFQNEAQLDKSGLPSDRFFAERPEGSVSTLKIQRTQQEDSAVYLCASSLERASEQYFGPGTRLTVT.

The sample holds a few counts of this clonotype. The chain combines TRBV3-1 with TRBJ2-4, with D perhaps TRBD2 (5 bases). The CDR3 covers 16 residues. V lost 8 bases, J lost 7 bases, and 24 bases lay in between. Germline V lookup: CDR1 LGHDT, CDR2 YNNKEL (reference sequence). The CDR3 DNA follows: TGTGCCAGCCGACCTGCGGCGTTAACGGGAATGAACATTCAGTACTTC. As protein: CASRPAALTGMNIQYF. The entire variable domain, with the rest obtained from reference TRBV3-1 and TRBJ2-4, is as follows: DTAVSQTPKYLVTQMGNDKSIKCEQNLGHDTMYWYKQDSKKFLKIMFSYNNKELIINETVPNRFSPKSPDKAHLNLHINSLELGDSAVYFCASRPAALTGMNIQYFGAGTRLSVL.

The sample holds a few counts of this clonotype. Relative to the germline gene, one junction end is altered; a read error may explain this. The chain joins TRBV20-1 to TRBJ2-2; D is possibly TRBD1 or TRBD2 (5 bases each). This CDR3 contains 16 residues. CDR1 is DFQATT, CDR2 SNEGSKA, per germline (reference sequence). CDR3 loop: CSARDPGREGTGELLF. CDR3 nucleotides: TGCAGTGCTAGAGATCCCGGACGGGAAGGGACCGGGGAGCTGCTTTTT.

This clonotype was counted many times. The chain employs TRBV7-9 and TRBJ2-7; TRBD1 aligns across 8 bases. This CDR3 region has 13 residues. Looked up from germline, CDR1 is SEHNR and CDR2 is FQNEAQ (reference sequence). Trimming removed 3 bases from V and 7 bases from J; junction bases left unmatched: 5. CDR3 amino acids: CASSFPDRAEQYF. DNA for the CDR3: TGTGCCAGCAGCTTTCCGGACAGGGCTGAGCAGTACTTC.